The 13 T cell receptor beta chains given below trace back to one sample, sequenced in a study of blood T cell repertoires in COVID-19 (dated by TCRdb to about 2020). Libraries came from the immunoSEQ multiplex PCR assay. Not all clones reach the TCRdb copy of this immuneACCESS table, which keeps in-frame sequences only. Checked studies attribute under half of the gap to unresolved V genes and leave the rest unexplained. The sample profile shows fewer than 80,000 clones; 88% of them were found once. The ten largest account for 9.1% of the sample. Input material: peripheral blood. The receptors shown here come from a human donor in a cohort sampled during active COVID-19.

The rearrangement links TRBV15 to TRBJ1-2; possibly TRBD1 for D (6 bases). Trimming took 8 bases from V and 1 from J, leaving 14 bases between them. This CDR3 region has 14 residues. Germline-derived CDR1 and CDR2 are LNHNV and YYDKDF (reference sequence). For the CDR3, the DNA is TGTGCCACCGCCGGACAGAGGAATAACTATGGCTACACCTTC. Translated, it gives CATAGQRNNYGYTF.

The chain is built from TRBV3-1 (or the pseudogene TRBV3-2) and TRBJ1-3; D is possibly TRBD1 (6 bases). V lost 3 bases and J 6 bases, leaving 12 bases between the germline ends. Looked up from germline, CDR1 is LGHDT and CDR2 is YNNKEL (reference sequence). The CDR3 is made up of 14 amino acids. Written as DNA, the CDR3 is TGTGCCAGCAGCCATGCAGGGGAAGAAAACACCATATATTTT. Amino acids: CASSHAGEENTIYF.

This clone was seen a handful of times. The same CDR3 also results from other DNA sequences found in this sample. V usage is TRBV19 and J usage is TRBJ1-5, with a tentative D call TRBD1 (6 bases). V shed 6 bases and J shed 0 bases, with 12 bases lying between them. The CDR3 covers 15 residues. Germline-derived CDR1 and CDR2 are LNHDA and SQIVND (reference sequence). This CDR3 reads CASRATGYSNQPQHF. CDR3 bases: TGTGCCAGTAGGGCGACAGGTTATAGCAATCAGCCCCAGCATTTT.

This clone was observed a handful of times. Written as DNA, the CDR3 is TGCAGCGTTATAGTACGGTTAGTGTACAATGAGCAGTTCTTC. Protein sequence: CSVIVRLVYNEQFF. This chain connects TRBV29-1 to TRBJ2-1; the D is unclear. Looked up from germline, CDR1 is SQVTM and CDR2 is ANQGSEA. CDR3 length: 14 amino acids. V was pared by 5 bases and J by 4 bases, with 15 bases between.

The chain is built from TRBV6-1 and TRBJ1-1; D is unresolved. The V end lost 0 bases, the J end lost 7 bases, and 3 bases lay between the germline ends. The germline V gene has CDR1 MNHNS and CDR2 SASEGT. The CDR3 sequence is 11 residues long. The CDR3 DNA is TGTGCCAGCAGTGAAGCCTTTGAAGCTTTCTTT. Protein: CASSEAFEAFF.

The chain recombines TRBV3-1 (or the pseudogene TRBV3-2) with TRBJ1-6; TRBD1 agrees at 11 bases. After removal of 4 bases from V and 9 bases from J, the junction contained 5 bases not matched to a gene. Looked up from germline, CDR1 is LGHDT and CDR2 is YNNKEL (reference sequence). The CDR3 consists of 15 residues. The DNA of the CDR3 is TGTGCCAGCAGCCTTCCGGGACAGGGGGTTTCACCCCTCCACTTT. This gives the protein CASSLPGQGVSPLHF.

This clone was picked up one time. The V and J genes are TRBV6-5 and TRBJ1-4, with 8 bases lining up with TRBD1. Germline assignment: CDR1 MNHEY and CDR2 SVGAGI. The CDR3 extends over 15 amino acids. With V trimmed by 0 bases and J by 6 bases, 3 bases remained unmatched. DNA for the CDR3: TGTGCCAGCAGTTACTCTAGACAGGGGTATGAAAAACTGTTTTTT. It encodes CASSYSRQGYEKLFF.

The V and J genes are TRBV28 and TRBJ2-7, with D tentatively TRBD2 (5 bases). The germline V gene has CDR1 MDHEN and CDR2 SYDVKM. CDR3 length equals 16 residues. Between the trimmed V and J ends, which lost 6 bases and 2 bases, there was a span of 20 bases. For the CDR3, the DNA is TGTGCCAGCAGCCCCCCGCCGCGGCGGGCAGCCTACGAGCAGTACTTC. Protein product: CASSPPPRRAAYEQYF.

The chain carries TRBV27 and TRBJ1-2, with D maybe TRBD1 (6 bases). V shed 2 bases and J shed 4 bases, with 11 bases lying between them. Germline V lookup: CDR1 MNHEY, CDR2 SMNVEV (reference sequence). CDR3 length equals 14 residues. DNA of the CDR3: TGTGCCAGCAGTTTAGGCAGGGGTGGCTATGGCTACACCTTC. This sequence encodes CASSLGRGGYGYTF.

This clone was recorded only once. The gene calls are TRBV7-2 and TRBJ2-7; 7 nucleotides line up with TRBD2. V lost 5 bases to trimming and J lost 3 bases; unmatched junction nucleotides: 7. The germline CDR1 and CDR2 sequences are SGHTA and FQGNSA. The CDR3 runs 14 residues. The CDR3 reads CASSPKLADYEQYF. CDR3 nucleotides: TGTGCCAGCAGCCCGAAGCTAGCGGACTACGAGCAGTACTTC. Drawing the rest from reference TRBV7-2 and TRBJ2-7, the complete variable domain is GAGVSQSPSNKVTEKGKDVELRCDPISGHTALYWYRQSLGQGLEFLIYFQGNSAPDKSGLPSDRFSAERTGGSVSTLTIQRTQQEDSAVYLCASSPKLADYEQYFGPGTRLTVT.

The chain links TRBV7-2 to TRBJ2-5, with D hard to call. The CDR3 sequence is 15 residues long. The germline V gene has CDR1 SGHTA and CDR2 FQGNSA. Trimming took off 5 bases at V and 5 bases at J, with 18 bases between the two ends. CDR3 sequence reads: CASSINWLVAETQYF. In nucleotides, the CDR3 is TGTGCCAGCAGCATAAATTGGTTAGTCGCCGAGACCCAGTACTTC.

The chain links TRBV9 to TRBJ2-1; D gene unclear. This CDR3 has 16 amino acids. V was shortened by 7 bases and J by 0 bases, with 17 bases between the two germline ends. CDR1 and CDR2 (germline): SGDLS, YYNGEE. CDR3 sequence (DNA): TGTGCCAGCGCCCCGCGACTCCCCGGCTCCTACAATGAGCAGTTCTTC. Translation gives CASAPRLPGSYNEQFF.

V gene TRBV7-2 combines with J gene TRBJ2-1; 8 bases agree with TRBD2. This CDR3 has 15 amino acids. In germline, CDR1 is SGHTA, CDR2 FQGNSA. V shed 0 bases, J shed 8 bases, and the junction held 6 bases outside the gene matches. The CDR3 bases are TGTGCCAGCAGCTTAGCGAGTAGCGGGGAAGATGAGCAGTTCTTC. Translating it yields CASSLASSGEDEQFF.